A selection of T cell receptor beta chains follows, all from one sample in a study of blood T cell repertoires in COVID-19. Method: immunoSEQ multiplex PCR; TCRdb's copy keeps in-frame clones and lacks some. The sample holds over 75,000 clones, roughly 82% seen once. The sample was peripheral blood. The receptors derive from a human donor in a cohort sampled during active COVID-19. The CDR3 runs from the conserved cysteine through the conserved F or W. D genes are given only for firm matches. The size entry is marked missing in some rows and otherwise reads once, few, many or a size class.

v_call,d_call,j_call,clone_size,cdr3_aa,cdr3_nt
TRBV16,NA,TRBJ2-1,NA,CASSYLENEQFF,TGTGCCAGCAGCTACTTGGAGAATGAGCAGTTCTTC
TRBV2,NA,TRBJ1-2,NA,CAGRARTINYGYTF,TGTGCCGGCCGGGCCCGGACTATTAACTATGGCTACACCTTC
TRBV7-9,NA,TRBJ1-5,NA,CASSFWGGRSNQPQHF,TGTGCCAGCAGCTTTTGGGGGGGTCGAAGCAATCAGCCCCAGCATTTT
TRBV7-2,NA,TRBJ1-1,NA,CASSLELLLGSGTEAFF,TGTGCCAGCAGCTTAGAATTGTTGCTGGGCTCCGGCACTGAAGCTTTCTTT
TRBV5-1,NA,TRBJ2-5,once,CASSLNGARETQYF,TGCGCCAGCAGCTTGAATGGCGCGCGGGAGACCCAGTACTTC
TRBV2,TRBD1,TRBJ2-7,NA,CATRDRGRGEQYF,TGTGCCACCCGGGACAGGGGTCGGGGCGAGCAGTACTTC
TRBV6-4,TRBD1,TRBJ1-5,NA,CASSDGGQGIHSNQPQHF,TGTGCCAGCAGTGACGGGGGACAGGGGATCCATAGCAATCAGCCCCAGCATTTT
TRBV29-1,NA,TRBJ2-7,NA,CSVGSGYEQYF,TGCAGCGTTGGTTCGGGATACGAGCAGTACTTC
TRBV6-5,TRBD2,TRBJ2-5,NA,CASSYSGREETQYF,TGTGCCAGCAGTTACTCTGGGAGGGAAGAGACCCAGTACTTC
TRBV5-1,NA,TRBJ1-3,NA,CASSSGVENTIYF,TGCGCCAGCAGCTCCGGAGTTGAAAACACCATATATTTT
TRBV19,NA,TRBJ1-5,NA,CASTTGNQPQHF,TGTGCCAGTACCACAGGGAATCAGCCCCAGCATTTT
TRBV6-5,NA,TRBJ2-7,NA,CASSPGGEGSYEQYF,TGTGCCAGCAGTCCCGGGGGTGAGGGGTCCTACGAGCAGTACTTC
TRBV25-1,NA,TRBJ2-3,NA,CASTSDITDTQYF,TGTGCCAGCACCTCGGACATCACAGATACGCAGTATTTT
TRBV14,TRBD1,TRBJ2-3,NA,CASSQDRTGLSTDTQYF,TGTGCCAGCAGCCAAGACCGGACAGGCCTTAGCACAGATACGCAGTATTTT
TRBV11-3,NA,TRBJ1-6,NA,CASSRTFNSPLHF,TGTGCCAGCAGCCGTACTTTTAATTCACCCCTCCACTTT
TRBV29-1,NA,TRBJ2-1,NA,CSAERDGNYNEQFF,TGCAGCGCTGAACGCGACGGGAACTACAATGAGCAGTTCTTC
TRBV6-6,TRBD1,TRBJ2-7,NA,CASTHGTGIGEQYF,TGTGCCAGCACCCACGGGACAGGGATTGGCGAGCAGTACTTC
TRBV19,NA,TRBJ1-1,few,CASSIGITEAFF,TGTGCCAGTAGTATCGGGATCACTGAAGCTTTCTTT
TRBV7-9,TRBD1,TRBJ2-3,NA,CASSFFGTASGTDTQYF,TGTGCCAGCAGCTTCTTCGGGACAGCCTCGGGCACAGATACGCAGTATTTT
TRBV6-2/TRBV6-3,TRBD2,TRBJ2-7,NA,CASSLRGLGLADSYEQYF,TGTGCCAGCAGTCTAAGAGGTCTGGGACTAGCGGATTCCTACGAGCAGTACTTC
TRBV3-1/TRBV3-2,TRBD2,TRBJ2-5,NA,CASSRQGRGGETQYF,TGTGCCAGCAGCCGCCAGGGGCGGGGGGGGGAGACCCAGTACTTC
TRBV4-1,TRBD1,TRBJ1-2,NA,CASSQGQGQYYGYTF,TGCGCCAGCAGCCAGGGACAGGGGCAATACTATGGCTACACCTTC
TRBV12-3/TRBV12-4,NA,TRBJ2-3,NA,CASRDTGTDTQYF,TGTGCCAGCAGGGACACTGGCACAGATACGCAGTATTTT
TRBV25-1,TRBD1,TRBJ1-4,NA,CASSEQGAAFRVFF,TGTGCCAGCAGTGAACAGGGGGCCGCTTTCAGGGTGTTTTTT
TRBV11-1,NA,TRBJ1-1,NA,CASSLEGYPEAFF,TGTGCCAGCAGCTTAGAGGGGTACCCTGAAGCTTTCTTT
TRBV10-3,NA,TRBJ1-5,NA,CAISDVLGGYSNQPQHF,TGTGCCATCAGTGACGTCTTAGGAGGGTATAGCAATCAGCCCCAGCATTTT
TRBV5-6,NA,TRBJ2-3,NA,CASSPPLSGDTQYF,TGTGCCAGCAGTCCACCACTTTCGGGGGATACGCAGTATTTT